This T cell receptor beta chain was sequenced for a study of response to subunit inactivated influenza vaccine. On this clonotype itself: The antigen is unknown.

Overall study results and limits: Seasonal influenza vaccination, on each occasion, was suggested by the authors to recruit few new T cells.

TCRdb reanalysed the RT-PCR reads using MiXCR and keeps one entry per CDR3 protein. There are about 650,000 distinct CDR3 sequences in the sample; about 14% occur only once, and approximately 7.6% lies in the top ten. This CDR3 has 13 residues. The germline gives CDR1 SGHRS, CDR2 YFSETQ. V was cut by 4 bases and J by 4 bases, with 11 bases left in between. This chain joins TRBV5-1 and TRBJ1-2; TRBD1 might be the D (6 bases). This specimen consisted of PBMCs from blood, obtained less than 15 days before vaccination. The source of this sequence is a man aged 50 to 59 who received an inactivated influenza vaccine. CDR3 in amino acids: CASSIGQSYGYTF. As DNA, the CDR3 is TGCGCCAGCAGCATAGGACAGAGCTATGGCTACACCTTC.